What follows are 5 T cell receptor beta chains derived from one specimen sequenced in a study of cytomegalovirus exposure and HLA in healthy donors. 60 Vbeta and 13 Jbeta primers were used in PCR. Clones were sequenced by immunoSEQ multiplex PCR, and TCRdb holds only the in-frame ones, with some missing. The data contain about 160,000 clones, around four fifths of them seen just once; the ten biggest clones take up roughly 2.1%. Sequenced: PBMCs. All receptors come from a young man in good health and CMV-seronegative.

The chain uses TRBV7-8 and TRBJ2-7; the match to TRBD1 covers 9 bases. CDR3 length equals 15 residues. V shed 2 bases and J 2 bases; nucleotides not matched to a gene: 4. Germline V gives CDR1 SGHVS, CDR2 FQNEAQ. The CDR3 nucleotides read TGTGCCAGCAGCTTAATCGGGACAGGGACCTACGAGCAGTACTTC. Protein: CASSLIGTGTYEQYF.

CDR3 DNA sequence: TGTGCCATCAGTGAGGCCTACAATCAGCCCCAGCATTTT. This encodes CAISEAYNQPQHF. This chain links TRBV10-3 with TRBJ1-5; D uncertain. The CDR3 totals 13 residues. The germline CDR1 and CDR2 sequences are ENHRY and SYGVKD. The germline V and J ends were trimmed by 2 bases and 3 bases, with 5 bases remaining between them.

This rearrangement joins TRBV2 to TRBJ2-5, with 10 bases lining up with TRBD2. V gave up 2 bases and J gave up 5 bases; unmatched junction bases: 14. The CDR3 is made up of 18 amino acids. Germline CDR1 and CDR2: SNHLY and FYNNEI. The CDR3, as DNA: TGTGCCAGCAGTGAACTCGGCTGGAGGACTAGCGGTGGGGAGACCCAGTACTTC. Encoded protein: CASSELGWRTSGGETQYF.

V usage is TRBV7-3 and J usage is TRBJ2-3; TRBD2 agrees at 11 bases. This CDR3 has 14 amino acids. Germline CDR1 SGHTA, CDR2 FQGTGA. Unmatched junction bases numbered 1, after V lost 2 bases and J lost 6 bases. Written as DNA, the CDR3 is TGTGCCAGCAGCTTAGCTAGCGGGGGGGATACGCAGTATTTT. Translating gives CASSLASGGDTQYF.

This clone was counted only a few times. The chain employs TRBV2 and TRBJ2-4; D is ambiguous. With 7 bases removed from V and 0 bases from J, the gap between germline ends came to 13 bases. The germline CDR1 and CDR2 sequences are SNHLY and FYNNEI. This CDR3 has 15 amino acids. CDR3 DNA: TGTGCCAGCACCTCAGACTCCCTAGCCAAAAACATTCAGTACTTC. The encoded protein is CASTSDSLAKNIQYF.